A single sample is the source of the 18 T cell receptor beta chains below, sequenced in a study of neurological immune-mediated disorders. TCRdb processed the 5' RACE reads anew with MiXCR; each CDR3 protein has one entry. The table records approximately 21,000 distinct CDR3 sequences, about 6.2% of them present only once. The sample was CD8+ T cells from blood. These receptor sequences come from a man younger than 35 in good health.

This clonotype was found many times. J is TRBJ2-7 and V is TRBV5-1; weak D call: TRBD1 (5 bases). The CDR3 has 15 amino acids. Per germline, CDR1 SGHRS and CDR2 YFSETQ. Trimming removed 0 bases from V and 3 bases from J, with 13 bases in between. The CDR3 nucleotides are TGCGCCAGCAGCTTGGAATCGGACAACCTCTACGAGCAGTACTTC. Translation gives CASSLESDNLYEQYF.

This clonotype showed up many times. The gene calls are TRBV25-1 and TRBJ2-2; D gene unclear. Trimming took 3 bases from V and 4 from J, leaving 3 bases between them. Germline assignment: CDR1 MGHDK and CDR2 SYGVNS. The length of the CDR3 is 12 residues. Written as DNA, the CDR3 is TGTGCCAGCAGTGATTTCACCGGGGAGCTGTTTTTT. Encoded protein: CASSDFTGELFF.

The sample holds many counts of this clonotype. The rearrangement joins TRBV15 to TRBJ2-7; D gene ambiguous. CDR3 length: 15 amino acids. V lost 0 bases and J 0 bases, leaving 9 bases between the germline ends. CDR1 and CDR2 from the germline V gene are LNHNV and YYDKDF (reference sequence). CDR3 bases: TGTGCCACCAGCAGAGACAGGATCAGCTCCTACGAGCAGTACTTC. It translates to CATSRDRISSYEQYF.

This clonotype was observed many times. The rearrangement links TRBV14 to TRBJ2-6, with 8 bases aligning to TRBD1. With 1 base clipped from V and 8 bases from J, the junction kept 1 base outside the gene matches. Germline V gene data show CDR1 as SGHDN and CDR2 as FVKESK. The CDR3 has 14 amino acids. CDR3 residues: CASSQGQGTNVLTF. For the CDR3, the DNA is TGTGCCAGCAGCCAAGGACAGGGGACCAACGTCCTGACTTTC.

In this sample, this clonotype turned up many times. V gene TRBV29-1 combines with J gene TRBJ1-1, with 7 bases fitting TRBD1. V lost 6 bases, J lost 1 base, and 11 bases stayed unmatched. Germline V lookup: CDR1 SQVTM, CDR2 ANQGSEA. The CDR3 sequence is 15 residues long. The CDR3 DNA reads as TGCAGCGTGAACCGAGGGGGCGGGGGGAACACTGAAGCTTTCTTT. Translated, it gives CSVNRGGGGNTEAFF.

This clonotype was counted at least ten times. The V call is TRBV6-1, the J call TRBJ1-1; D ambiguous. V lost 8 bases and J lost 4, with 8 bases in between. Germline V gene data show CDR1 as MNHNS and CDR2 as SASEGT. CDR3 length: 11 residues. The CDR3 is CASGMITEAFF. The CDR3 DNA sequence: TGTGCCAGCGGAATGATCACTGAAGCTTTCTTT.

This clonotype was recorded many times. The rearrangement uses TRBV20-1 and TRBJ1-4, with D hard to call. Germline-derived CDR1 and CDR2 are DFQATT and SNEGSKA (reference sequence). CDR3 size: 16 residues. V lost 5 bases, J lost 7 bases, and 23 bases lay in between. The CDR3, as DNA: TGCAGTGCTCCCGACGGGGATAGGCACTTCGGTGAAAAACTGTTTTTT. This sequence encodes CSAPDGDRHFGEKLFF.

This clonotype was detected many times. The chain carries TRBV4-2 and TRBJ2-7, with 12 bases that match TRBD2. V shed 1 base, J shed 0 bases, and the junction held 1 base outside the gene matches. Germline V gene lookup returns CDR1 LGHNA and CDR2 YNFKEQ. The CDR3 length is 16 residues. CDR3 nucleotide sequence: TGTGCCAGCAGCCAAGGGACTAGCGGGGACTCCTACGAGCAGTACTTC. It encodes CASSQGTSGDSYEQYF.

This clonotype was counted many times. The gene calls are TRBV7-8 and TRBJ1-2; unclear D gene. Germline V gives CDR1 SGHVS, CDR2 FQNEAQ. V was pared by 0 bases and J by 4 bases, with 21 bases between. The CDR3 totals 18 residues. In DNA, the CDR3 is TGTGCCAGCAGCTTAGCCCCTAGGATCACCCGGGTGGGCTATGGCTACACCTTC. Protein: CASSLAPRITRVGYGYTF.

This clonotype was seen ten or more times. This chain links TRBV4-2 with TRBJ2-7; D remains unclear. The CDR3 has 13 residues. Trimming pared 0 bases from V and 2 bases from J, leaving 5 bases between. Germline loops: CDR1 LGHNA, CDR2 YNFKEQ. DNA of the CDR3: TGTGCCAGCAGCCAAGACAGCCCCTACGAGCAGTACTTC. This sequence encodes CASSQDSPYEQYF.

This clonotype appeared many times. This rearrangement joins TRBV7-6 to TRBJ1-3; no definite D call. From germline, CDR1 is SGHVS and CDR2 FNYEAQ. Trimming took off 1 base at V and 3 bases at J, with 7 bases between the two ends. CDR3 size: 14 residues. The CDR3 spells CASSLDGGGNTIYF. The CDR3 coding sequence is TGTGCCAGCAGCTTAGATGGTGGTGGAAACACCATATATTTT.

This clonotype has ten or more counts. The chain employs TRBV10-2 and TRBJ1-4; D uncertain. Germline CDR1 and CDR2: WSHSY and SAAADI. The CDR3 length is 15 residues. The ends were cut back, 7 bases at V and 7 bases at J, with 19 bases in the middle. The CDR3 here is CASNDHRVDFEKLFF. DNA of the CDR3: TGCGCCAGCAACGACCACAGAGTAGATTTTGAAAAACTGTTTTTT.

Many counts were recorded for this clonotype. This rearrangement joins TRBV18 to TRBJ2-1; D tentatively fits TRBD1 or TRBD2 (7 bases each). From germline, CDR1 is KGHSH and CDR2 LQKENI. The CDR3 is 17 amino acids. V lost 6 bases and J 6 bases, leaving 24 bases between the germline ends. Here the CDR3 DNA reads TGTGCCAGCTCCCACGACGGGGGGACAGCACTAGGCAATGAGCAGTTCTTC. It is translated as CASSHDGGTALGNEQFF.

This clonotype was recorded many times. V usage is TRBV2 and J usage is TRBJ2-1; TRBD2 matches at 10 bases. V dropped 6 bases and J dropped 2; count of bases not matched to a gene: 4. The CDR3 totals 15 residues. Per the germline V gene, CDR1 is SNHLY and CDR2 is FYNNEI. CDR3 coding DNA: TGTGCCAGCAGAGCAAGCGGGGGGGCCTACAATGAGCAGTTCTTC. It specifies CASRASGGAYNEQFF.

About this clonotype itself: This may be a read error, as it is one base from a much larger clone. V and J are TRBV7-9 and TRBJ1-1, with D perhaps TRBD1 (6 bases). The germline V gene encodes CDR1 SEHNR and CDR2 FQNEAQ (reference sequence). This CDR3 has 15 residues. The CDR3 nucleotides read TGTGTCAGCAGCCCCTGGGGGGGCGCGGACACTGAAGCTTTCTTT. Protein sequence: CVSSPWGGADTEAFF. The full variable domain, rest sourced from reference TRBV7-9 and TRBJ1-1, is DTGVSQNPRHKITKRGQNVTFRCDPISEHNRLYWYRQTLGQGPEFLTYFQNEAQLEKSRLLSDRFSAERPKGSFSTLEIQRTEQGDSAMYLCVSSPWGGADTEAFFGQGTRLTVV.

This clonotype has ten or more counts. This chain joins TRBV4-1 and TRBJ1-2; D remains ambiguous. The CDR3 is 17 amino acids. Trimming left V 0 bases short and J 3 bases short, with 17 bases between. CDR1 is MGHRA and CDR2 is YSYEKL in the germline V gene. DNA of the CDR3: TGCGCCAGCAGCCAAGATGCCGTATTTTCCGGGGACTATGGCTACACCTTC. Its protein product is CASSQDAVFSGDYGYTF.

This clonotype has a handful of counts. V and J are TRBV27 and TRBJ1-4; D is possibly TRBD1 (5 bases). The CDR3 loop spans 13 amino acids. Germline lookup yields CDR1 MNHEY and CDR2 SMNVEV (reference sequence). Trimming took 6 bases from V and 8 from J, leaving 13 bases between them. The chain's CDR3 is CASRRAGVEKLFF. DNA of the CDR3: TGTGCCAGCAGAAGGGCGGGGGTCGAAAAACTGTTTTTT.

In its sample, this clonotype was seen many times. The chain carries TRBV3-1 and TRBJ2-5; no reliable D call. The CDR3 contains 14 residues. V was cut by 1 base and J by 0 bases, with 6 bases left in between. The germline gives CDR1 LGHDT, CDR2 YNNKEL (reference sequence). The chain's CDR3 is CASSQVEYQETQYF. The CDR3, as DNA: TGTGCCAGCAGCCAAGTGGAGTACCAAGAGACCCAGTACTTC.